The clone carrying this T cell receptor (beta chain) showed up just a few times. The sample is drawn from a study of T-cell reconstitution after alpha-beta-depleted transplantation in children. This CDR3 has 15 residues. V gave up 8 bases and J gave up 0 bases; unmatched junction bases: 7. As it was prepared, the TCRbeta library received unique molecular identifiers. TCRdb itself ran the PCR reads through MiXCR, one entry per CDR3 protein. This repertoire shows about 410,000 distinct CDR3 sequences, roughly 20% found once; its top ten account for approximately 3.9%. The material was PBMCs from the stem cell graft donor, obtained from the stem cell graft. The V and J genes are TRBV12-3 or TRBV12-4 and TRBJ2-3, with 8 bases lining up with TRBD2. This receptor was obtained from a human donor who donated a stem cell graft to a child with acute myeloid leukemia. In DNA, the CDR3 is TGTGCCAGCCGGGAGGGACACCCCAGCACAGATACGCAGTATTTT. It yields the protein CASREGHPSTDTQYF.